One sample yielded the 32 T cell receptor beta chains listed below, sequenced in a study of T cells in Graves' hyperthyroidism and ophthalmopathy. TCR beta CDR3 regions were amplified from RNA transcripts. The TCR CDR3 was amplified in a first-round RT-PCR using the HTBI primer set. TCRdb fed the multiplex PCR reads into MiXCR, producing one record per CDR3 protein. The sample yields about 200,000 distinct CDR3 sequences, less than 20% seen once. Sequenced input: blood. These receptors all come from a woman in her fifties or sixties with Graves' hyperthyroidism.

This clonotype was seen many times. V usage is TRBV27 and J usage is TRBJ2-3; TRBD1 is a possible D gene (5 bases). Per germline, CDR1 MNHEY and CDR2 SMNVEV (reference sequence). V shed 2 bases and J shed 2 bases, with 17 bases lying between them. The CDR3 spans 17 residues. The CDR3 reads CASSLAGLAGHTDTQYF. The CDR3 DNA follows: TGTGCCAGCAGTTTAGCTGGCTTAGCAGGGCACACAGATACGCAGTATTTT.

The table lists this clonotype with many counts. The chain carries TRBV19 and TRBJ2-1; the match to TRBD2 covers 12 bases. The germline V gene has CDR1 LNHDA and CDR2 SQIVND (reference sequence). V trimming: 6 bases; J trimming: 9 bases; junction bases outside the gene matches: 12. The CDR3 covers 16 residues. CDR3 sequence: CASRQLAGGSVSEQFF. In nucleotides, the CDR3 is TGTGCCAGTAGACAACTAGCGGGAGGTTCCGTCAGTGAGCAGTTCTTC.

Details on this clonotype: A much larger clone sits a single nucleotide away, making a read error possible. The gene calls are TRBV20-1 and TRBJ2-7; D is ambiguous. The germline V gene has CDR1 DFQATT and CDR2 SNEGSKA (reference sequence). The germline V and J ends were trimmed by 0 bases and 4 bases, with 13 bases remaining between them. This CDR3 is 14 amino acids long. This CDR3 is CSARDSNHVYEQYF. The CDR3 DNA follows: TGCAGTGCTAGAGACTCAAACCACGTGTACGAGCAGTACTTC.

The chain links TRBV12-3 or TRBV12-4 to TRBJ2-5; D call uncertain. CDR3 length equals 11 residues. The V and J ends lost 3 bases and 9 bases respectively, with 8 bases between them. CDR3 DNA: TGTGCCAGCAGTTTTGTCGAGCCCCAGTACTTC. Translated, it gives CASSFVEPQYF.

This clonotype was detected a few times. The chain recombines TRBV27 with TRBJ2-7, with 7 nucleotides matching TRBD1. Germline trimming cut 5 bases from V and 4 bases from J; bases unmatched to any gene: 11. The V gene's germline CDR1 is MNHEY and CDR2 SMNVEV (reference sequence). This CDR3 is built from 15 residues. The CDR3 spells CASSRDRESVYEQYF. The CDR3 DNA is TGTGCCAGCAGTCGTGACAGGGAGAGTGTTTACGAGCAGTACTTC.

The chain combines TRBV19 with TRBJ2-7, with D perhaps TRBD1 (5 bases). Trimming took 5 bases from V and 2 from J, leaving 7 bases between them. This CDR3 is 12 amino acids long. Germline CDR1 and CDR2: LNHDA and SQIVND (reference sequence). The DNA of the CDR3 is TGTGCCAGTAGTTCGGACACCTACGAGCAGTACTTC. Translating it yields CASSSDTYEQYF.

The table lists this clonotype with a few counts. The chain is built from TRBV14 and TRBJ1-1, with D possibly being TRBD1 (5 bases). Germline loops: CDR1 SGHDN, CDR2 FVKESK. This CDR3 is 13 amino acids long. V was pared by 2 bases and J by 3 bases, with 7 bases between. This chain's CDR3 is CASSQTGYTEAFF. CDR3 nucleotide sequence: TGTGCCAGCAGCCAAACAGGCTACACTGAAGCTTTCTTT.

This clonotype was observed at least ten times. V and J are TRBV5-1 and TRBJ1-1; 10 nucleotides agree with TRBD1. CDR1 and CDR2 (germline): SGHRS, YFSETQ. The CDR3 is 16 amino acids. The junction had 2 bases not matched to a gene; V was cut back by 0 bases and J by 0 bases. CDR3 DNA: TGCGCCAGCAGCTTGGGACAGGGGGCACTGAACACTGAAGCTTTCTTT. Translated, it gives CASSLGQGALNTEAFF.

This clonotype was counted at least ten times. The rearrangement uses TRBV27 and TRBJ2-7, with 8 bases aligning to TRBD2. The CDR3 is 12 residues long. The germline gives CDR1 MNHEY, CDR2 SMNVEV (reference sequence). V lost 7 bases and J lost 1; bases outside the gene matches: 0. The CDR3 sequence: CASTSGSYEQYF. The CDR3 region has the DNA TGTGCCAGCACTAGCGGGTCCTACGAGCAGTACTTC.

This clonotype was seen a few times. V is TRBV4-1 and J is TRBJ2-5; D is possibly TRBD1 or TRBD2 (5 bases each). Germline V gene lookup returns CDR1 MGHRA and CDR2 YSYEKL. Trimming cost V 3 bases and J 4 bases, with 24 bases left between them. The CDR3 spans 18 residues. The CDR3, as DNA: TGCGCCAGCAGCCACCCTCGCCGGGACCCAGCCGGGCGAGAGACCCAGTACTTC. It translates to CASSHPRRDPAGRETQYF.

In this sample, this clonotype turned up many times. The chain carries TRBV6-1 and TRBJ2-7; D not resolved. Deletions cut 7 bases from V and 7 bases from J, with 20 bases between. The germline CDR1 and CDR2 sequences are MNHNS and SASEGT. The length of the CDR3 is 14 residues. The CDR3 here is CASTPTSIPSEQYF. The CDR3 DNA follows: TGTGCCAGCACCCCGACCAGTATTCCTAGTGAGCAGTACTTC.

The V gene is TRBV6-1, the J gene TRBJ2-5, with no clear D. This CDR3 comprises 11 residues. Trimming took off 6 bases at V and 2 bases at J, with 4 bases between the two ends. CDR1 and CDR2 (germline): MNHNS, SASEGT. CDR3 DNA sequence: TGTGCCAGCAGATTTCAAGAGACCCAGTACTTC. Translating it yields CASRFQETQYF.

The chain carries TRBV5-1 and TRBJ2-1; D remains ambiguous. The CDR3 totals 15 residues. Trimming took 3 bases from V and 0 from J, leaving 10 bases between them. The V gene's germline CDR1 is SGHRS and CDR2 YFSETQ. This CDR3 reads CASSSPKSSYNEQFF. The CDR3 region has the DNA TGCGCCAGCAGCTCCCCTAAGAGCTCCTACAATGAGCAGTTCTTC. The full variable domain, its missing parts supplied by reference TRBV5-1 and TRBJ2-1, is KAGVTQTPRYLIKTRGQQVTLSCSPISGHRSVSWYQQTPGQGLQFLFEYFSETQRNKGNFPGRFSGRQFSNSRSEMNVSTLELGDSALYLCASSSPKSSYNEQFFGPGTRLTVL.

The V call is TRBV20-1, the J call TRBJ1-2; D is unresolved. The CDR3 covers 14 residues. Germline assignment: CDR1 DFQATT and CDR2 SNEGSKA (reference sequence). The ends were cut back, 0 bases at V and 7 bases at J, with 15 bases in the middle. The CDR3 loop reads CSARDRIGDVGYTF. The CDR3 coding sequence is TGCAGTGCTAGAGATCGAATTGGTGACGTTGGCTACACCTTC.

This clonotype was observed at least ten times. The CDR3 region is CASAAGETEAFF. The CDR3 region has the DNA TGTGCCAGCGCGGCGGGGGAAACTGAAGCTTTCTTT. The rearrangement uses TRBV18 and TRBJ1-1; weak D call: TRBD1 (5 bases). V was cut by 8 bases and J by 5 bases, with 12 bases left in between. Germline V gene sequence: CDR1 KGHSH, CDR2 LQKENI. This CDR3 contains 12 residues.

The chain employs TRBV18 and TRBJ1-1, with D unclear. V was pared by 0 bases and J by 0 bases, with 8 bases between. The CDR3 sequence is 15 residues long. Germline lookup yields CDR1 KGHSH and CDR2 LQKENI. In DNA form, the CDR3 reads TGTGCCAGCTCACCACCGGGCACCATGAACACTGAAGCTTTCTTT. This encodes CASSPPGTMNTEAFF.

There are many counts of this clonotype. The rearrangement joins TRBV5-1 to TRBJ1-1; D ambiguous. Trimming cost V 0 bases and J 11 bases, with 11 bases left between them. The CDR3 contains 12 residues. CDR1 and CDR2 from the germline V gene are SGHRS and YFSETQ. CDR3 nucleotides: TGCGCCAGCAGCTTGGAAGCTGGCGCGGCTTTCTTT. It codes for CASSLEAGAAFF.

The J gene is TRBJ1-1, the V gene TRBV20-1; tentatively, D is TRBD1 (6 bases). Deletions cut 3 bases from V and 4 bases from J, with 21 bases between. The germline CDR1 and CDR2 sequences are DFQATT and SNEGSKA (reference sequence). The CDR3 extends over 16 amino acids. CDR3 DNA sequence: TGCAGTGCTAGTCCCCCCAAGACAGGTGCTAGCACTGAAGCTTTCTTT. This sequence encodes CSASPPKTGASTEAFF.

The chain combines TRBV11-2 with TRBJ1-3; D gene uncertain. CDR1 SGHAT and CDR2 FQNNGV come from the germline V gene. The CDR3 is 19 residues long. Trimming stripped 2 bases from V and 0 bases from J, with 20 bases between. CDR3 amino acids: CASSLYLFGEDLSGNTIYF. The CDR3 bases are TGTGCCAGCAGCTTATATCTATTTGGGGAGGACCTCTCTGGAAACACCATATATTTT.

The chain links TRBV6-1 to TRBJ1-1; no definite D call. Germline loops: CDR1 MNHNS, CDR2 SASEGT. This CDR3 is 16 amino acids long. Trimming removed 5 bases at V and 10 bases at J, with 26 bases between. CDR3 in DNA: TGTGCCAGCAGTACACCCGACCAAACGGGTTCGGGTGTAGCTTTCTTT. Translating gives CASSTPDQTGSGVAFF.

In its sample, this clonotype was seen many times. The V and J genes are TRBV20-1 and TRBJ1-1; 7 nucleotides agree with TRBD1. CDR1 DFQATT and CDR2 SNEGSKA come from the germline V gene (reference sequence). Trimming took 5 bases from V and 5 from J; bases not matched to a gene: 11. The CDR3 is 14 amino acids. The chain's CDR3 is CSAPYGDSSTEAFF. CDR3 nucleotides: TGCAGTGCTCCATACGGGGACAGCTCTACTGAAGCTTTCTTT.

This clonotype has at least ten counts. The CDR3 DNA is TGTGCCAGCAGTCTCCAACCCGGGACAAAATCCTACGAGCAGTACTTC. Protein product: CASSLQPGTKSYEQYF. The chain combines TRBV6-1 with TRBJ2-7; a possible D gene is TRBD1 (6 bases). V was trimmed by 5 bases and J by 1 base, leaving 18 bases between them. Germline V CDR1 and CDR2: MNHNS, SASEGT. The CDR3 spans 16 residues.

The V call is TRBV27, the J call TRBJ2-2, with D unclear. Germline V lookup: CDR1 MNHEY, CDR2 SMNVEV (reference sequence). This CDR3 is built from 12 residues. Trimming took 8 bases from V and 6 from J, leaving 10 bases between them. CDR3 loop: CASRLLPGELFF. CDR3 coding DNA: TGTGCCAGCCGTCTTTTGCCCGGGGAGCTGTTTTTT.

The sample holds a few counts of this clonotype. The chain joins TRBV6-2 or TRBV6-3 to TRBJ2-1; 11 nucleotides match TRBD2. Per the germline V gene, CDR1 is MNHEY and CDR2 is SVGEGT. The J segment lost 9 bases and the V segment lost 5 bases, leaving 3 bases of the junction unmatched. This CDR3 comprises 13 residues. DNA for the CDR3: TGTGCCAGCAGTCTAGCGGGAGGTTTTGAGCAGTTCTTC. It translates to CASSLAGGFEQFF.

This clonotype was seen repeatedly, ten times or more. The chain joins TRBV6-1 to TRBJ2-3, with 11 bases that match TRBD2. With V trimmed by 4 bases and J by 4 bases, 7 bases remained unmatched. Germline V gene lookup returns CDR1 MNHNS and CDR2 SASEGT. The CDR3 length is 16 residues. CDR3 sequence reads: CASSGGLAGGADTQYF. The CDR3 nucleotides are TGTGCCAGCAGTGGCGGGCTAGCGGGAGGAGCAGATACGCAGTATTTT.

This clonotype appeared once. The rearrangement joins TRBV19 to TRBJ1-2; 10 bases are shared with TRBD1. Germline V CDR1 and CDR2: LNHDA, SQIVND (reference sequence). The trim removed 9 bases at V and 2 bases at J, leaving 9 bases unmatched. This CDR3 spans 15 amino acids. Here the CDR3 reads CASTFVGQGNYGYTF. CDR3 DNA: TGTGCCAGCACCTTTGTGGGACAGGGGAACTATGGCTACACCTTC.

This clonotype appeared many times. The V gene is TRBV10-3, the J gene TRBJ2-1, with D possibly being TRBD2 (6 bases). This CDR3 region has 16 residues. Per germline, CDR1 ENHRY and CDR2 SYGVKD. Trimming took 0 bases from V and 0 from J, leaving 9 bases between them. The DNA for the CDR3 is TGTGCCATCAGTGAGTCGGGGGGTAGCTCCTACAATGAGCAGTTCTTC. It encodes CAISESGGSSYNEQFF.

This clonotype was found many times. The rearrangement links TRBV12-3 or TRBV12-4 to TRBJ1-2; D may be TRBD1 (6 bases). The germline V and J ends were trimmed by 1 base and 2 bases, with 14 bases remaining between them. The CDR3 runs 16 residues. The CDR3 loop reads CASSLGTGTINYGYTF. CDR3 bases: TGTGCCAGCAGTTTAGGTACCGGGACAATAAACTATGGCTACACCTTC.

This clonotype was observed many times. The J gene is TRBJ2-2, the V gene TRBV12-3 or TRBV12-4; the match to TRBD1 covers 9 bases. This CDR3 region has 16 residues. The J segment lost 3 bases and the V segment lost 3 bases, leaving 5 bases of the junction unmatched. The CDR3 region is CASSLGTGSHTGELFF. DNA of the CDR3: TGTGCCAGCAGTTTGGGGACAGGGAGCCACACCGGGGAGCTGTTTTTT.

In its sample, this clonotype was seen many times. This chain uses TRBV12-3 or TRBV12-4 with TRBJ1-5; 8 positions agree with TRBD1. Trimming cost V 4 bases and J 4 bases; bases outside gene matches: 3. The CDR3 sequence is 14 residues long. The CDR3, as DNA: TGTGCCAGCAGTTCCACAGGGGGAAATCAGCCCCAGCATTTT. The encoded protein is CASSSTGGNQPQHF.

This clonotype was seen only a few times. CDR3 DNA: TGTGCCAGCAGTTCTACGCAGGGGGGATGGAAAAACATTCAGTACTTC. Translation: CASSSTQGGWKNIQYF. The chain carries TRBV27 and TRBJ2-4, with D perhaps TRBD1 (7 bases). Trimming took off 4 bases at V and 4 bases at J, with 17 bases between the two ends. The CDR3 is made up of 16 amino acids. The germline V gene has CDR1 MNHEY and CDR2 SMNVEV (reference sequence).

This clonotype was found a few times. The chain has TRBV28 and TRBJ1-2; D uncertain. V was clipped by 9 bases and J by 7 bases, with 21 bases between them. The CDR3 sequence is 14 residues long. Per germline, CDR1 MDHEN and CDR2 SYDVKM. The CDR3 DNA is TGTGCCAGTACCCCCGGACTGATGTTGGGTGGCTACACCTTC. Translated, it gives CASTPGLMLGGYTF.